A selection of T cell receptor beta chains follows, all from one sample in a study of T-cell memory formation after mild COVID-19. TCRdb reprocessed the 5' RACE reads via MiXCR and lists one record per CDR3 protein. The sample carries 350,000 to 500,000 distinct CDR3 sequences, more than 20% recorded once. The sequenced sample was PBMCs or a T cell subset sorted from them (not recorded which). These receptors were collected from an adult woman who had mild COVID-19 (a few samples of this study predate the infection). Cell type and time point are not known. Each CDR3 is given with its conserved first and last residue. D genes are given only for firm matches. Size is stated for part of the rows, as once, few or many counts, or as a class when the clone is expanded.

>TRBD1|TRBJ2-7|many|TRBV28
TGTGCCAGCAGTTTATTTGGGACAGGCATAATCTCCTACGAGCAGTACTTC
CASSLFGTGIISYEQYF
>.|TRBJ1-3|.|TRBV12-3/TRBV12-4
TGTGCCAGCAGCAAGGGACTGATCTCTGGAAACACCATATATTTT
CASSKGLISGNTIYF
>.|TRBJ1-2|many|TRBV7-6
TGTGCCAGCAGCTTAGGGGGGAACTATGGCTACACCTTC
CASSLGGNYGYTF
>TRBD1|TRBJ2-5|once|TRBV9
TGTGCCAGCAGCGTGGTACCGGGACAGGGTGGGGAGACCCAGTACTTC
CASSVVPGQGGETQYF
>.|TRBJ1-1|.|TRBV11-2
TGTGCCAGCAGCTTAGGAGCCAGGAACACTGAAGCTTTCTTT
CASSLGARNTEAFF
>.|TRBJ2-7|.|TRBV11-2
TGTGCCAGCAGCTTAGAAGCAGGGGTAGTGGCCGAGCAGTACTTC
CASSLEAGVVAEQYF
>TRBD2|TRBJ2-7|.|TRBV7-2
TGTGCCAGCAGCTTAACGGGACTAGCGGCCTACGAGCAGTACTTC
CASSLTGLAAYEQYF
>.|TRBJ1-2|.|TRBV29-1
TGCAGCGTTGATCAAGGAGGGTTGGCCTATGGCTACACCTTC
CSVDQGGLAYGYTF
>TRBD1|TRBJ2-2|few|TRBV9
TGTGCCAGTCAGGGGGCGAACACCGGGGAGCTGTTTTTT
CASQGANTGELFF
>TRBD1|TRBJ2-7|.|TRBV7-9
TGTGCCAGCAGTTCCGGGACAGAGGCCTACGAGCAGTACTTC
CASSSGTEAYEQYF
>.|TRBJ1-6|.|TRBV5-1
TGCGCCAGCAGCTTGGATGTCAGCTCTAATTCACCCCTCCACTTT
CASSLDVSSNSPLHF
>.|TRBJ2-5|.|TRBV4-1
TGCGCCAGCAGCCAAGTCGGGCAGGAGGCGTCCCGGACCTTGGAGACCCAGTACTTC
CASSQVGQEASRTLETQYF
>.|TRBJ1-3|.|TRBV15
TGTGCCACCAGCACATCGGTCGGTGGACTTACCTCTGGAAACACCATATATTTT
CATSTSVGGLTSGNTIYF
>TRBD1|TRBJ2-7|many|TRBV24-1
TGTGCCACCAGCCCCCGGGACAGGGAAAACGAGCAGTACTTC
CATSPRDRENEQYF
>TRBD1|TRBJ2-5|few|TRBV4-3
TGCGCCAGCAGCCAAATCCTTAAACACCGGGACAGCAAAGAGACCCAGTACTTC
CASSQILKHRDSKETQYF
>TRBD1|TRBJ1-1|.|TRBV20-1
TGCAGTGCTGCTACAGGGGGCCACACTGAAGCTTTCTTT
CSAATGGHTEAFF
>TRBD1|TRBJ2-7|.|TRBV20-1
TGCAGTGCCCAGAGACAGGGAAGCTCCTACGAGCAGTACTTC
CSAQRQGSSYEQYF
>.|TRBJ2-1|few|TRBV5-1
TGCGCCAGCAGCTACCGGACAGAAAACAATGAGCAGTTCTTC
CASSYRTENNEQFF
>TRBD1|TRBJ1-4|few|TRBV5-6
TGTGCCAGCAGCTTATACCCCGGGACAGGGGACCGGGAAAAACTGTTTTTT
CASSLYPGTGDREKLFF
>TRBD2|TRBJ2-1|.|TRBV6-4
TGTGCCAGCAGCCCCGGGACTAGCGGGGGCTATACCTACAATGAGCAGTTCTTC
CASSPGTSGGYTYNEQFF
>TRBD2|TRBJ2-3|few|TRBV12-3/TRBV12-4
TGTGCCAGCAGTTTGACTAGCGGGGGGAAAGATACGCAGTATTTT
CASSLTSGGKDTQYF
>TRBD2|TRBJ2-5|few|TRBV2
TGTGCCACCCCCCCCGGGGGGCAAGAGACCCAGTACTTC
CATPPGGQETQYF
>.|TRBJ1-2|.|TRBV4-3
TGCGCCAGCAGCCAAGACCGCTCTCCTCCTAACTATGGCTACACCTTC
CASSQDRSPPNYGYTF
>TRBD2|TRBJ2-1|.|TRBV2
TGTGCCAGCACCCGGGGGGGTATCAACAATGAGCAGTTCTTC
CASTRGGINNEQFF
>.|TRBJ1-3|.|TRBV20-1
TGCAGTGCCCCGAGACAGAAAATCTCTGGAAACACCATATATTTT
CSAPRQKISGNTIYF
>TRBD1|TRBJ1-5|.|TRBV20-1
TGCAGTGCTCCCCGGACAGGTGATCAGCCCCAGCATTTT
CSAPRTGDQPQHF
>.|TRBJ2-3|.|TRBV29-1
TGCAGCGTCCTCACAGATACGCAGTATTTT
CSVLTDTQYF
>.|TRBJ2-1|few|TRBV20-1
TGCAGTGCTAGAGACCCTGGACCTAGCTCCTACAATGAGCAGTTCTTC
CSARDPGPSSYNEQFF
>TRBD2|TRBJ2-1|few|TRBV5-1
TGCGCCAGCAAAGCGGGGGGGCCTAATGAGCAGTTCTTC
CASKAGGPNEQFF
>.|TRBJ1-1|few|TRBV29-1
TGCAGCGTTGCCGAAGGACTTTCGAACACTGAAGCTTTCTTT
CSVAEGLSNTEAFF
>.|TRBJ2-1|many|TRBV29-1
TGCAGCGGCCTGGGACTCGCGTACAATGAGCAGTTCTTC
CSGLGLAYNEQFF
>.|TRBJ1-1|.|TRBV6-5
TGTGCCAGCAGTTACTCGGGGGGGGGGGTGGGCACTGAAGCTTTCTTT
CASSYSGGGVGTEAFF
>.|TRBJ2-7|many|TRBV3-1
TGTGCCAGCAGCCAAGTTAAGGACACCTTCTCCGAGCAGTACTTC
CASSQVKDTFSEQYF
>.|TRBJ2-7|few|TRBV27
TGTGCCAGCAGTTTCTTTGCAGGATCCTACGAGCAGTACTTC
CASSFFAGSYEQYF
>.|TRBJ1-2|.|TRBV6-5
TGTGCCAGCAGTTACGGGCTATCCTATGGCTACACCTTC
CASSYGLSYGYTF
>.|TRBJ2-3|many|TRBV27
TGTGCCAGCAGCTTCGGGCTCTACGGCACAGATACGCAGTATTTT
CASSFGLYGTDTQYF
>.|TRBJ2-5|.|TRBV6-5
TGTGCCAGCAGTTACAGATGGGGGGAGACCCAGTACTTC
CASSYRWGETQYF
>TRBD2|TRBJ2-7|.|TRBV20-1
TGCAGTGCTAGATGGCGCGGGAGGGCCTACGAGCAGTACTTC
CSARWRGRAYEQYF
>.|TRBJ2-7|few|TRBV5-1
TGCGCCAGCAGCGGCGACCTTGGGGAGTACTTC
CASSGDLGEYF
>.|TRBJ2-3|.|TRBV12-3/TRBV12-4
TGTGCCAGCAGTTTTAAGGGGGGGAGCACAGATACGCAGTATTTT
CASSFKGGSTDTQYF
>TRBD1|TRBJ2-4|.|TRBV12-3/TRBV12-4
TGTGCCAGCAGTTTAACAGGGGGGCTAGCCAAAAACATTCAGTACTTC
CASSLTGGLAKNIQYF
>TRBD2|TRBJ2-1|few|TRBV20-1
TGCGCCTGTAGCGCGGGGGGTCTGGTCGATGAGCAGTTCTTC
CACSAGGLVDEQFF
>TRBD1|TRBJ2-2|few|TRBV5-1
TGCGCCAGCAGTTTACCGACAGGGGCGACCGGGGAGCTGTTTTTT
CASSLPTGATGELFF